This TCR beta chain was sequenced for a study of blood T cell repertoires in COVID-19 (TCRdb year 2020). Some background on the complete study: The collaborator samples originated in the United States, Italy and Spain and spanned the acute and convalescent phases of COVID-19. Where available, HLA class I and class II types were obtained from metadata supplied by the sample provider rather than from assay-based typing. Sample metadata almost always included a de-identified subject ID, COVID-19 status, age in years and sex. The prospective study material was composed of cDNA or gDNA derived from T cells, B-cell-depleted T cells, or PBMCs. The repertoires were released in a freely available public database meant as a resource for research on the immune response to SARS-CoV-2. Samples came from the ongoing ImmuneRACE study (first 160 participants) plus 1,254 subjects from 6 global collaborators. Subjects who had been exposed to COVID-19, were actively infected with it, or had recovered from it provided the deeply sampled blood TCRbeta repertoires that made up the dataset. Paper-wide results and their limitations: How much clinical and demographic metadata was included differed by source and by participant, and the metadata was provided uncurated.

To note about this clone: Its antigen target is currently unknown. No quality values exist for individual bases; no much larger clone is one base distant.

One collaborating source in Seattle enrolled patients while the patients were actively infected and followed the patients over time throughout the course of disease. Collaborating institutions collected whole blood in K2EDTA tubes following their own protocols. For TCRbeta analysis, collaborators shipped samples in one of three forms: frozen whole blood, isolated PBMCs, or DNA extracted from either of those sample types. V is pruned by 2 bases and J by 8 bases, leaving 10 bases of the junction without a gene match. As encoded in the germline V gene, CDR1 is MNHNS while CDR2 is SASEGT. Counted from cysteine to phenylalanine, this CDR3 has 16 amino acids. Only the CDR3 DNA is retained, 48 bases long and in frame from the first base. TCRbeta CDR3 regions were amplified from genomic DNA using the immunoSEQ Assay, a bias-controlled multiplex PCR. The paper's data handling went like this. The number of nucleated cells in each sample was estimated from the amplification of reference gene primers within the assay. To quantify the absolute abundance of each unique TCRbeta CDR3 rearrangement, sequence reads were collapsed and filtered. For each sample, productive Simpson clonality was calculated as the square root of Simpson's diversity index across productive rearrangements. Sourced from immuneACCESS, this table was stored by TCRdb with only in-frame sequences that have V and J called. A share of the clones is absent; for the studies checked, an unresolved V gene accounts for under half, and the remainder has no known explanation. V and J calls and clone size are given by that table; D and trimming were obtained from the DNA. The sample records roughly 100,000 clones, around 87% of which are singletons. 5.2% of the sample goes to the ten largest clones.

The rearrangement combines TRBV6-1 with TRBJ1-4; 8 bases in between match TRBD1. This receptor was taken from a woman aged 50 to 60 with COVID-19, enrolled during active disease. Material for sequencing was peripheral blood. The DNA sequence is given as TGTGCCAGCAGTGAACCCTCCGGGACAGGTTTCGAAAAACTGTTTTTT. Translated, this is CASSEPSGTGFEKLFF.